This T cell receptor beta chain derives from a study of T cell responses to AZD1222 COVID-19 vaccine. This table comes from immunoSEQ multiplex PCR, and its TCRdb copy is limited to in-frame clones, with some not included. The profile shows around 100,000 clones, around nine tenths of them singletons. Looked up from germline, CDR1 is MNHEY and CDR2 is SVGAGI. The CDR3 is 15 residues long. The V segment lost 5 bases and the J segment 4 bases; nucleotides outside the gene matches: 10. As concerns this clone: The antigen is unknown.

Points from the study as a whole: Spike-specific TCR repertoires showed rising breadth and depth after two AZD1222 doses.

The sample in question was peripheral blood, obtained on day 0 of AZD1222 vaccination. V gene TRBV6-5 combines with J gene TRBJ1-1; 7 nucleotides align to TRBD1. This sequence was found in an adult in good health. The CDR3 reads CASSPRGRGATEAFF. DNA for the CDR3: TGTGCCAGCAGTCCAAGGGGGCGGGGAGCCACTGAAGCTTTCTTT.